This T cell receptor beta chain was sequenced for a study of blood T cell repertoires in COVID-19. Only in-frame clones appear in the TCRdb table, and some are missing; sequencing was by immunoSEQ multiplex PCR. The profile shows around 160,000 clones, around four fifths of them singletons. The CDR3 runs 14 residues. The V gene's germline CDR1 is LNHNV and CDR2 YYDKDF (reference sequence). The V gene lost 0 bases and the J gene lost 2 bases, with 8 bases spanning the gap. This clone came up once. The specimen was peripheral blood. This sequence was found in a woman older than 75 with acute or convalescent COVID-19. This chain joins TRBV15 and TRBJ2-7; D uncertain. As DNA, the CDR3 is TGTGCCACCAGCAGAGAGATGGCAGCCTACGAGCAGTACTTC. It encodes CATSREMAAYEQYF.